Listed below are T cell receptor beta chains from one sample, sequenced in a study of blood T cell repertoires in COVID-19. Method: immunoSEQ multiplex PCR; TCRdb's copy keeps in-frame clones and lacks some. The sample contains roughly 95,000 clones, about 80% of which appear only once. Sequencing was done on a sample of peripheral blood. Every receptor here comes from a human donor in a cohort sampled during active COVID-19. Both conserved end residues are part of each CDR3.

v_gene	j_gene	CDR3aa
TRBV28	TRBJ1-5	CATIIGSNQPQHF
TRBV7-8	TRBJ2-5	CASSQGLAGGQETQYF
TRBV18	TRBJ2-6	CASSPSPGNSGANVLTF
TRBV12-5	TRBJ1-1	CASGDSGTASEAFF
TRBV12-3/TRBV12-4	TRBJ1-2	CASTPPRGEGYTF
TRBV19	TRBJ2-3	CASSTGTSKADTQYF
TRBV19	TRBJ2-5	CASSITSVQETQYF
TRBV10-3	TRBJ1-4	CAIRAGTGGREKLFF
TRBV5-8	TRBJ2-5	CASRPWGPGRETQYF
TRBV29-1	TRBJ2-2	CSVRLAGGPVWDTGELFF
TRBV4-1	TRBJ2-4	CASSQPDLNIQYF
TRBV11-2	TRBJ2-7	CASSFRVFAEYSYEQYF
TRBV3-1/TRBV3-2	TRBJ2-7	CASSPTDTVIYEQYF
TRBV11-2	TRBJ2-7	CASSLSPGGIYEQYF
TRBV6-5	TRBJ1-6	CASSSRQGQYSPLHF
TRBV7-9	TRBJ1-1	CASSREPTGGTEAFF
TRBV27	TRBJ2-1	CASRRYDEQFF
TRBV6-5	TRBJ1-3	CASSYSLGGSGNTIYF
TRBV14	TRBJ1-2	CASSQDLLATSNYGYTF
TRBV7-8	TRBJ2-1	CASSGGTSADEQFF
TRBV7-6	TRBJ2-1	CASSLQEALNEQFF
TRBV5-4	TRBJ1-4	CASSPRQGSDEKLFF
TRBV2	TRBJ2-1	CASSGGGDNEQFF
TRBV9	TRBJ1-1	CASSPRQDTEAFF
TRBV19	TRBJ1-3	CASRFDITGGNTIYF
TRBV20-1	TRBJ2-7	CSASQLANTYEQYF
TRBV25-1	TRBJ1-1	CASSEQGKSTEAFF
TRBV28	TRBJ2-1	CASSRRTSGSNEQFF
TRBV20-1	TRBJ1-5	CSASSSGNQPQHF
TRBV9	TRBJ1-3	CASSVGRAAGNTIYF
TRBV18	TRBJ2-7	CASSPLGLAGGNEQYF
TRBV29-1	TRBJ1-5	CSVARDNQPQHF
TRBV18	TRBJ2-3	CASSQRRERESYTQYF
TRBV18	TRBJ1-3	CASSPLSGLSGNTIYF
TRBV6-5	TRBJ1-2	CASSGTGAVGYTF
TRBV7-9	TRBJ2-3	CASSSRGPDTQYF
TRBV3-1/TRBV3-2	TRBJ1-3	CASSQGRGKGNTIYF
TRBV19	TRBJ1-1	CASSTDRKMNTEAFF
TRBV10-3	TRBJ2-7	CAISPGQGAYEQYF
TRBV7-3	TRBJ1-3	CASSLRPGHSGNTIYF
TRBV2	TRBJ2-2	CASRTGTVTGELFF
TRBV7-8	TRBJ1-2	CASTLGTSSYGYTF
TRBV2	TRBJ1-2	CASSDPRQGPSNYGYTF
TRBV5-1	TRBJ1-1	CASSADMNTEAFF
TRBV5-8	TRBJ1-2	CASSGGQSNYGYTF
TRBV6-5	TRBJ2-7	CASSYTTTGGREQYF
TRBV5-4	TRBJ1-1	CASSRKIADTEAFF
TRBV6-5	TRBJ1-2	CASSPTGSRGYTF
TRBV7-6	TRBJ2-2	CASSLEASGVVDGELFF
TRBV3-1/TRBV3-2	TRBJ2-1	CASSQPGTSAEQFF
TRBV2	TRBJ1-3	CASSLQAFSGNTIYF
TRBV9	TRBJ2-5	CASSEGGHQETQYF
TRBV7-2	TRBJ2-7	CASSFKQGLTYEQYF
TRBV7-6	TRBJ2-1	CASSLVDSGGPSNEQFF
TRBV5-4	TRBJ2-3	CASSWRRTSVGWGTDTQYF
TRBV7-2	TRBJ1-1	CASSLIFMGANTEAFF
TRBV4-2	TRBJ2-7	CASSQETSGGPAEQYF
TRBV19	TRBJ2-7	CASLWLAGTYEQYF
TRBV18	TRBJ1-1	CASSPRTGVNTEAFF